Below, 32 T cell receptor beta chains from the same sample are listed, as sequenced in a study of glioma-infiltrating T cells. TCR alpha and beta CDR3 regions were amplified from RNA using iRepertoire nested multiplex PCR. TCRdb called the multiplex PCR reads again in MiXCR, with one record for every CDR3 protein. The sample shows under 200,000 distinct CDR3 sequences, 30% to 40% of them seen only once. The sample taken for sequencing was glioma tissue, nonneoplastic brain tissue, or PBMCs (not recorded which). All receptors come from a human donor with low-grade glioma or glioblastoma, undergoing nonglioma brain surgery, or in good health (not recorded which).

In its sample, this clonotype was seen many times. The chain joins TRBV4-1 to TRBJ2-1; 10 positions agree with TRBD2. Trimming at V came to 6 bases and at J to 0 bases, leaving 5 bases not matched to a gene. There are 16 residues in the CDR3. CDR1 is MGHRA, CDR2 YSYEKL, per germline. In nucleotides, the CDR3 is TGCGCCAGCAGACTTAGCGGGAGGAGCTCCTACAATGAGCAGTTCTTC. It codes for CASRLSGRSSYNEQFF.

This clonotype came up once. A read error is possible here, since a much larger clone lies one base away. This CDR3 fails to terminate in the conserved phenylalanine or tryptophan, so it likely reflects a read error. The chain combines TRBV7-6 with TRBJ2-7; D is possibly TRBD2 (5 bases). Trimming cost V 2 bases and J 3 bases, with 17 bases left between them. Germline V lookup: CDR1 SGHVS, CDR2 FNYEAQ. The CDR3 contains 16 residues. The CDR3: CASSLLDFSPIYEQYL. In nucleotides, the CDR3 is TGTGCCAGCAGCTTACTGGACTTCTCACCTATCTACGAGCAGTACTTA.

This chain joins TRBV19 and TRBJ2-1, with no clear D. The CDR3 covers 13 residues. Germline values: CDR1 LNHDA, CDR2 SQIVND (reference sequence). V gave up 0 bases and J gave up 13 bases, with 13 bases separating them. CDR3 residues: CASSIDRRETQFF. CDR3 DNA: TGTGCCAGTAGTATAGATCGGAGAGAGACCCAGTTCTTC.

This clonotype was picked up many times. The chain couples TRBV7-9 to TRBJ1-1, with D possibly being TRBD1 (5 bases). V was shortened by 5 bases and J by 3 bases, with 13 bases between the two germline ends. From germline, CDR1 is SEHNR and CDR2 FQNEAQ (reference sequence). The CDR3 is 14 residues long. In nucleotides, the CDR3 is TGTGCCAGCAGCCAGACAGCGGCGGACACTGAAGCTTTCTTT. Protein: CASSQTAADTEAFF. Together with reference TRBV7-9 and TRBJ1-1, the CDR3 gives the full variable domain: DTGVSQNPRHKITKRGQNVTFRCDPISEHNRLYWYRQTLGQGPEFLTYFQNEAQLEKSRLLSDRFSAERPKGSFSTLEIQRTEQGDSAMYLCASSQTAADTEAFFGQGTRLTVV.

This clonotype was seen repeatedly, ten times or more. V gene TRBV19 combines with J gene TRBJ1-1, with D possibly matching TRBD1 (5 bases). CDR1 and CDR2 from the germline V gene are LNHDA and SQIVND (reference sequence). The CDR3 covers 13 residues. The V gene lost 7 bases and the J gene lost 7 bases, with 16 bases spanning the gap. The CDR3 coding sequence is TGTGCCAGTACCCCCGGGACGGTGCTTGAAGCTTTCTTT. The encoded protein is CASTPGTVLEAFF.

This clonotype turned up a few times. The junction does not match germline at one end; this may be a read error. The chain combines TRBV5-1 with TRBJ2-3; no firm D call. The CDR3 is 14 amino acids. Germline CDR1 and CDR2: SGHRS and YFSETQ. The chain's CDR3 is CASSLSRLPDTKYF. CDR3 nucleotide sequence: TGCGCCAGCAGCTTGTCCCGACTCCCAGATACGAAGTATTTT.

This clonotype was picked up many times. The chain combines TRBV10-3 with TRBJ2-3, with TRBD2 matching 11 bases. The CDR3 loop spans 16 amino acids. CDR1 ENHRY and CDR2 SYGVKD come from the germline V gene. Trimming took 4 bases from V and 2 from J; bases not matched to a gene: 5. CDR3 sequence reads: CAISAGTSGLTDTQYF. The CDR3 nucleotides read TGTGCCATCAGTGCAGGGACTAGCGGCCTCACAGATACGCAGTATTTT.

CDR3 protein: CASSQRQFNTEAFF. The CDR3 coding sequence is TGTGCCAGCAGCCAGAGACAGTTCAACACTGAAGCTTTCTTT. This chain links TRBV27 with TRBJ1-1, with a weak D call TRBD1 (5 bases). V lost 6 bases and J 2 bases, leaving 13 bases between the germline ends. Germline values: CDR1 MNHEY, CDR2 SMNVEV (reference sequence). The length of the CDR3 is 14 residues.

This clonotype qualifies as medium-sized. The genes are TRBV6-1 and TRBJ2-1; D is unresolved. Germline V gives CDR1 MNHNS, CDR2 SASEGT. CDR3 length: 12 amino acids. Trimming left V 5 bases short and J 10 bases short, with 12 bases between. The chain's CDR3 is CASSSQRWEQFF. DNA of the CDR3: TGTGCCAGCAGTAGTCAGCGCTGGGAGCAGTTCTTC.

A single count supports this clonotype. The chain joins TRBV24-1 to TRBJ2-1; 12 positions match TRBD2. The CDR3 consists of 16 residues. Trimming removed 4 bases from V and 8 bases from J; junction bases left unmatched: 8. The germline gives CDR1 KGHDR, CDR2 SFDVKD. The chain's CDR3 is CATSDPLAGGPDEQFF. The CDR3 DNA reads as TGTGCCACCAGTGACCCTCTAGCGGGAGGGCCAGATGAGCAGTTCTTC.

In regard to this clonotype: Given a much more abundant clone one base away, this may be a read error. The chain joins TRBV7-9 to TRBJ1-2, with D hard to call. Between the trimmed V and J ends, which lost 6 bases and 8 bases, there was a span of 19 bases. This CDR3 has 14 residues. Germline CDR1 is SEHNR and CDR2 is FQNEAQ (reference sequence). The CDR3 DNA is TGTGCCAGCAGATCGCGGGCTCATCGAGGGGGCTACACCTTC. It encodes CASRSRAHRGGYTF.

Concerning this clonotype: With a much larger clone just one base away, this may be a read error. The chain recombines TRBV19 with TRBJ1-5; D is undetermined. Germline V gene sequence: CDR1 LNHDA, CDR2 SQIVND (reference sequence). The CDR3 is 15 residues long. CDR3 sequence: CASSIGTRTDQHQHF. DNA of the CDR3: TGTGCCAGTAGTATAGGGACGAGGACGGATCAGCACCAGCATTTT.

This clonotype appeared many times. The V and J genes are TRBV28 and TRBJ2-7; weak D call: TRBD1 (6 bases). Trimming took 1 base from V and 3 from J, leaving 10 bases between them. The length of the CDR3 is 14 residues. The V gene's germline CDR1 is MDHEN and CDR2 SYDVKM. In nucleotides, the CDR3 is TGTGCCAGCAGTTTATCTGGGACACGCTACGAGCAGTACTTC. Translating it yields CASSLSGTRYEQYF.

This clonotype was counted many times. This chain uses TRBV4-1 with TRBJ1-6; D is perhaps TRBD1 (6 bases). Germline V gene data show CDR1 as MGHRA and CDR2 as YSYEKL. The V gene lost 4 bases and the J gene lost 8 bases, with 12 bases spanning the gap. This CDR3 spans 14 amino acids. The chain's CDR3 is CASSPRQADSPLHF. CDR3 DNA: TGCGCCAGCAGCCCAAGACAGGCAGATTCACCCCTCCACTTT.

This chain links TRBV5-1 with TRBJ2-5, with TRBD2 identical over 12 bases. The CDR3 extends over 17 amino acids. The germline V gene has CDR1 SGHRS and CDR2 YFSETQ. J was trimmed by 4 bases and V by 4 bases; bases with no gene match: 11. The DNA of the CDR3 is TGCGCCAGCAGCACCTCGCCGACTAGCGGGAGAGGAGAGACCCAGTACTTC. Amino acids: CASSTSPTSGRGETQYF. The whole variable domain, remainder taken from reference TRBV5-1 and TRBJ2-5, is KAGVTQTPRYLIKTRGQQVTLSCSPISGHRSVSWYQQTPGQGLQFLFEYFSETQRNKGNFPGRFSGRQFSNSRSEMNVSTLELGDSALYLCASSTSPTSGRGETQYFGPGTRLLVL.

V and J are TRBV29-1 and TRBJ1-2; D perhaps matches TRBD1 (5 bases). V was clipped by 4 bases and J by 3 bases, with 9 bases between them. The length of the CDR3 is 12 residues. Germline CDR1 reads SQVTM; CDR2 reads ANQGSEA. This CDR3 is CSVGDGDYGYTF. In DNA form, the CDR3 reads TGCAGCGTTGGGGACGGGGACTATGGCTACACCTTC.

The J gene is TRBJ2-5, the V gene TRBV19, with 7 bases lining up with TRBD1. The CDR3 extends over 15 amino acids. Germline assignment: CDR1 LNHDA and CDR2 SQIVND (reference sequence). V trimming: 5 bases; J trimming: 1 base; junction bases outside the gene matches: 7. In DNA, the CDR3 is TGTGCCAGTAGTGCCTGGGACAGTAGCCAAGAGACCCAGTACTTC. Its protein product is CASSAWDSSQETQYF.

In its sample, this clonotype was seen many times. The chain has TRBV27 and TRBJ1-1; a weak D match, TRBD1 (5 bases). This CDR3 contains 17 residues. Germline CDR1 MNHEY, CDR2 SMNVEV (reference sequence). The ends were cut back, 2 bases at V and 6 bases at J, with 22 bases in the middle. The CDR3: CASSLTPGGAIVAEAFF. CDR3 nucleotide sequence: TGTGCCAGCAGTTTAACTCCAGGAGGGGCCATCGTCGCTGAAGCTTTCTTT.

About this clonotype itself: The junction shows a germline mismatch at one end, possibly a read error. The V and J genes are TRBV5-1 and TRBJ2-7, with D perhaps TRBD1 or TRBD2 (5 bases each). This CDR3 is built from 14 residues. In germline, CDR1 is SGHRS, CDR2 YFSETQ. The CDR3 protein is CASSFETALGERYF. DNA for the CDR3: TGCGCCAGCAGCTTTGAGACAGCCTTAGGGGAGCGGTACTTC.

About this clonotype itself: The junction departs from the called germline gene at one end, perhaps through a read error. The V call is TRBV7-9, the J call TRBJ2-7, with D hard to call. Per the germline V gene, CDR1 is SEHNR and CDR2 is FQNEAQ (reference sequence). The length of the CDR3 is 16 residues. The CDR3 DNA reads TGTGCCAGCAGCTCAGAATATCCAGGTGGATCCTACCAGCAGTACTTC. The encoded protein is CASSSEYPGGSYQQYF.

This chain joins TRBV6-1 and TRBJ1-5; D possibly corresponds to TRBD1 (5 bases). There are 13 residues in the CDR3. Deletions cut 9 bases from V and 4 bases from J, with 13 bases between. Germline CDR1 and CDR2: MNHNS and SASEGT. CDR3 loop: CASTAGPNQPQHF. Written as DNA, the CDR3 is TGTGCCAGTACGGCAGGGCCTAATCAGCCCCAGCATTTT.

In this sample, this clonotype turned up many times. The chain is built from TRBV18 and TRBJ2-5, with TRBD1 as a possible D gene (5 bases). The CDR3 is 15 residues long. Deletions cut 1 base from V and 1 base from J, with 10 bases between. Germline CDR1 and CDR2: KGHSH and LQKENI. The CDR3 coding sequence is TGTGCCAGCTCACCACGAAGGGGTTCCCAAGAGACCCAGTACTTC. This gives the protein CASSPRRGSQETQYF.

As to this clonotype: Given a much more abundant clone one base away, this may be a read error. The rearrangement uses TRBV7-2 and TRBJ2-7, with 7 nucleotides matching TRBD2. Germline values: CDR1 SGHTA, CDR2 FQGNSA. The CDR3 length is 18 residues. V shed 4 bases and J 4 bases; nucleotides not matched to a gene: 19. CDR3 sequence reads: CASSSRIRGAGAWYEQYF. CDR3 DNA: TGTGCCAGCAGCTCACGGATTAGAGGCGCGGGAGCATGGTACGAGCAGTACTTC. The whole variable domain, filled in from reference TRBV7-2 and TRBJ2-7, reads GAGVSQSPSNKVTEKGKDVELRCDPISGHTALYWYRQSLGQGLEFLIYFQGNSAPDKSGLPSDRFSAERTGGSVSTLTIQRTQQEDSAVYLCASSSRIRGAGAWYEQYFGPGTRLTVT.

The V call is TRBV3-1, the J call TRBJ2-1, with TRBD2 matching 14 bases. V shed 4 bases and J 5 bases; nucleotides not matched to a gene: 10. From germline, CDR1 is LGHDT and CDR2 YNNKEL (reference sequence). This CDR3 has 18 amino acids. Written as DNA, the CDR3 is TGTGCCAGCAGCCCGGGGGGGACTAGCGGGAGCCCCCACAATGAGCAGTTCTTC. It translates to CASSPGGTSGSPHNEQFF.

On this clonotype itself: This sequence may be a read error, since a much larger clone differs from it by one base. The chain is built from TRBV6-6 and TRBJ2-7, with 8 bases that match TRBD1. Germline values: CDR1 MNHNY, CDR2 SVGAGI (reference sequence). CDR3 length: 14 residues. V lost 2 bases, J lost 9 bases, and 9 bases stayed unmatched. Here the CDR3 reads CASSYPDRADGQYF. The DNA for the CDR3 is TGTGCCAGCAGTTACCCGGACAGGGCTGACGGGCAGTACTTC.

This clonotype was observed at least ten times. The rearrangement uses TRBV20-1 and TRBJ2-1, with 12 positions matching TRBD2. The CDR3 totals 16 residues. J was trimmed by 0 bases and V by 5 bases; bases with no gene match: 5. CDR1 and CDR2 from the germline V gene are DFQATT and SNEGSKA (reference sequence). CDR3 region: CSAYRTSGNSYNEQFF. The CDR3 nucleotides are TGCAGTGCTTACCGGACTAGCGGGAACTCCTACAATGAGCAGTTCTTC.

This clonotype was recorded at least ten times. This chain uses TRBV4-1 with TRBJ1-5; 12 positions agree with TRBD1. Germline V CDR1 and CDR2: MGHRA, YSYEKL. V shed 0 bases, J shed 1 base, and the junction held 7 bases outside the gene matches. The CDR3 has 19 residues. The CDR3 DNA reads TGCGCCAGCAGCCAAGATCGGGACAGGGGGCTTTGGAGCAATCAGCCCCAGCATTTT. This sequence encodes CASSQDRDRGLWSNQPQHF.

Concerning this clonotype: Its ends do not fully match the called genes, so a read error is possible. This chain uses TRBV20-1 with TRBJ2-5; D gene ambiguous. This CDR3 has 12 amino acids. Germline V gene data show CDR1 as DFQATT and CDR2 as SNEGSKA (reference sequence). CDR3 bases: TGCAGTGCTCGACCGGGCGGAGAGACCCAGTCCTTC. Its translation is CSARPGGETQSF.

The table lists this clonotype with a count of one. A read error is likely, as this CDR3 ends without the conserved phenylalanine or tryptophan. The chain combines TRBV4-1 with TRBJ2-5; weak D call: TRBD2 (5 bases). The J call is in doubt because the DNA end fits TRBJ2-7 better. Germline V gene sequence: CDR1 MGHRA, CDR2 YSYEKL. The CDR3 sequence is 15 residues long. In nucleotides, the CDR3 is TGCGCCAGCAGCCAAGGATCCGGGAACTCCTACGAGCAGTACCTC. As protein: CASSQGSGNSYEQYL.

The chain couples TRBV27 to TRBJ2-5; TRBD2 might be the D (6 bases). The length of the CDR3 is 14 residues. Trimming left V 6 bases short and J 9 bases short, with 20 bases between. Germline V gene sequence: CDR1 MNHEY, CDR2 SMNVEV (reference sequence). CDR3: CASRRGPGRRAQYF. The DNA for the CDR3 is TGTGCCAGCAGGAGAGGGCCGGGTCGGAGGGCCCAGTACTTC.

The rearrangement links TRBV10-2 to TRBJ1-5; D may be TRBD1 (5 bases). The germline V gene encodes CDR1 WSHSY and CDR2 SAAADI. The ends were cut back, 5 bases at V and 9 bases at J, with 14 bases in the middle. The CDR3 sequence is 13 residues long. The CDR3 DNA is TGCGCCAGCAGTCCCCAGGGTTCTCCGCCCCAGCATTTT. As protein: CASSPQGSPPQHF.

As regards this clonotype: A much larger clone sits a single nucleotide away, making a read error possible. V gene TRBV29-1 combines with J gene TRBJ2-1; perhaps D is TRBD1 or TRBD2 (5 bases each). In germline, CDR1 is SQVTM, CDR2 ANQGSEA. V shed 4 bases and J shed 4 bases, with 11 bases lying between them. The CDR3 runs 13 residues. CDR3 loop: CSVVGRVYNEQFF. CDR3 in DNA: TGCAGCGTTGTGGGGCGGGTATACAATGAGCAGTTCTTC.